This record covers a single T cell receptor beta chain. Its target is not known. TCRbeta library construction was performed incorporating unique molecular identifiers. Using its own MiXCR run on the PCR reads, TCRdb lists one record per CDR3 protein. This sample has roughly 790,000 distinct CDR3 sequences; about 15% occur once, and the top ten carry around 5%. The CDR3 contains 16 residues. V was pared by 6 bases and J by 0 bases, with 18 bases between. Germline CDR1 and CDR2: SEHNR and FQNEAQ (reference sequence). The record originates from a study of T-cell reconstitution after alpha-beta-depleted transplantation in children. Study-wide results and limits: From surviving recipient T cells and thymic progenitors came the high day-60 TCRbeta diversity observed in some patients. T-cell numbers and diversity one year post-transplant derived largely from freshly generated T cells. Several hundred expanded graft clones reportedly were the source of alpha-beta T cells about two months after transplant.

This specimen was PBMCs, mostly from graft donor cells, taken 360 days after TCRalphabeta/CD19-depleted stem cell transplant. The genes are TRBV7-9 and TRBJ2-7; D is undetermined. This receptor was identified in a male patient younger than 18 who had a stem cell transplant for acute lymphoblastic leukemia, so the T cells may come from the graft donor. The CDR3 DNA reads TGTGCCAGCAGTAATCCTCGGCCGGGTATCTCCTACGAGCAGTACTTC. It translates to CASSNPRPGISYEQYF. The entire variable domain, with the rest obtained from reference TRBV7-9 and TRBJ2-7, is as follows: DTGVSQNPRHKITKRGQNVTFRCDPISEHNRLYWYRQTLGQGPEFLTYFQNEAQLEKSRLLSDRFSAERPKGSFSTLEIQRTEQGDSAMYLCASSNPRPGISYEQYFGPGTRLTVT.